This TCR beta chain derives from a study of shared clonotypes between healthy human individuals. Turning to the study itself: CD4 naive and CD4 memory each took three plates per donor, while CD8 naive took two and CD8 memory one. General study results and limits: Several donors had about 5% of their naive CD4 clonotypes in common.

Profiled with immunoSEQ multiplex PCR; TCRdb holds only in-frame clones, not every one. The table shows around 560,000 clones, with around 96% occurring only once. On this clone itself: No antigen is known for it. Other nucleotide sequences in the sample specify the same CDR3.

V lost 1 base to trimming and J lost 5 bases, with 6 bases between them. Germline-derived CDR1 and CDR2 are SEHNR and FQNEAQ (reference sequence). The CDR3 has 12 amino acids. Terminally differentiated effector memory CD45RA+ cells were left out of the naive CD8 fraction, which was CD45RO-negative and positively selected for CCR7. The genes are TRBV7-9 and TRBJ2-7; D gene uncertain. The TCR was taken from a young woman in good health. Specimen: naive CD8+ T cells sorted from blood. The CDR3 DNA is TGTGCCAGCAGCTTAGACCGACACGAGCAGTACTTC. It translates to CASSLDRHEQYF.